Shown below are 21 T cell receptor beta chains from a single sample sequenced in a study of shared clonotypes between healthy human individuals. Naive CD8 cells were CD45RO-negative, positively selected for CCR7, excluding terminally differentiated effector memory CD45RA+ cells. Only in-frame clones appear in the TCRdb table, and some are missing; sequencing was by immunoSEQ multiplex PCR. The data show about 2.1 million clones, 90% to 95% seen once. The sample comprised naive CD8+ T cells from PBMCs. Every receptor here comes from a man aged 18 to 29 in good health. Some clones in this sample may be carry-over from other donors' samples.

The CDR3 bases are TGTGCCACGACCGCCCAAGAGGAGACCCAGTACTTC. Protein product: CATTAQEETQYF. The chain employs TRBV18 and TRBJ2-5; D is unresolved. This CDR3 is built from 12 residues. Trimming left V 10 bases short and J 5 bases short, with 14 bases between. CDR1 KGHSH and CDR2 LQKENI come from the germline V gene. Full variable domain (outside the CDR3, taken from reference TRBV18 and TRBJ2-5): NAGVMQNPRHLVRRRGQEARLRCSPMKGHSHVYWYRQLPEEGLKFMVYLQKENIIDESGMPKERFSAEFPKEGPSILRIQQVVRGDSAAYFCATTAQEETQYFGPGTRLLVL.

The V call is TRBV9, the J call TRBJ2-5; TRBD2 agrees at 12 bases. Per the germline V gene, CDR1 is SGDLS and CDR2 is YYNGEE. V shed 4 bases, J shed 4 bases, and the junction held 17 bases outside the gene matches. There are 19 residues in the CDR3. The CDR3 sequence: CASSSVPRLTSGSTETQYF. The CDR3 bases are TGTGCCAGCAGCAGCGTCCCAAGGTTGACTAGCGGGAGTACAGAGACCCAGTACTTC.

J is TRBJ2-7 and V is TRBV29-1; possibly TRBD1 for D (7 bases). Deletions cut 6 bases from V and 2 bases from J, with 20 bases between. Germline CDR1 SQVTM, CDR2 ANQGSEA. The CDR3 is 15 amino acids. The CDR3 coding sequence is TGCAGCGTGTACGGGGGACAGCTTCATCCCTACGAGCAGTACTTC. It codes for CSVYGGQLHPYEQYF.

The V call is TRBV7-9, the J call TRBJ2-3, with 10 positions matching TRBD1. This CDR3 is built from 14 residues. J gave up 2 bases and V 10 bases, and 6 bases lay outside the gene matches. Germline V gene sequence: CDR1 SEHNR, CDR2 FQNEAQ (reference sequence). The CDR3 protein is CATRGTGDTDTQYF. The DNA for the CDR3 is TGTGCCACCAGGGGGACAGGGGACACAGATACGCAGTATTTT.

This clone was recorded once. This chain links TRBV28 with TRBJ2-7, with 7 positions matching TRBD2. Germline values: CDR1 MDHEN, CDR2 SYDVKM. The CDR3 has 15 amino acids. V gave up 5 bases and J gave up 3 bases; unmatched junction bases: 10. The CDR3: CASSPPGAGSYEQYF. CDR3 nucleotides: TGTGCCAGCAGTCCCCCGGGAGCGGGAAGCTACGAGCAGTACTTC.

The J gene is TRBJ1-2, the V gene TRBV15; a weak D match, TRBD1 (5 bases). Germline V gives CDR1 LNHNV, CDR2 YYDKDF (reference sequence). CDR3 length: 16 amino acids. The V end lost 0 bases, the J end lost 2 bases, and 13 bases lay between the germline ends. The CDR3 loop is CATSRERGLTNYGYTF. DNA for the CDR3: TGTGCCACCAGCAGAGAACGGGGCCTCACCAACTATGGCTACACCTTC.

This clone showed up just once. The chain carries TRBV5-5 and TRBJ2-7; tentative D call: TRBD1 (5 bases). This CDR3 is 15 amino acids long. Germline lookup yields CDR1 SGHKS and CDR2 YYEKEE (reference sequence). Trimming left V 0 bases short and J 4 bases short, with 14 bases between. This chain's CDR3 is CASSLGQGPPYEQYF. CDR3 nucleotides: TGTGCCAGCAGCTTGGGTCAGGGTCCCCCATACGAGCAGTACTTC.

The V gene is TRBV30, the J gene TRBJ1-6; the match to TRBD1 covers 11 bases. Germline V lookup: CDR1 GTSNPN, CDR2 SVGIG (reference sequence). The CDR3 is 16 residues long. V shed 3 bases and J 7 bases; nucleotides not matched to a gene: 8. CDR3: CAWRDRGQRRNSPLHF. For the CDR3, the DNA is TGTGCCTGGAGGGACAGGGGGCAAAGAAGGAATTCACCCCTCCACTTT. Together with reference TRBV30 and TRBJ1-6, the CDR3 gives the full variable domain: SQTIHQWPATLVQPVGSPLSLECTVEGTSNPNLYWYRQAAGRGLQLLFYSVGIGQISSEVPQNLSASRPQDRQFILSSKKLLLSDSGFYLCAWRDRGQRRNSPLHFGNGTRLTVT.

V is TRBV27 and J is TRBJ2-1, with a possible D match to TRBD1 (6 bases). The CDR3 runs 15 residues. CDR1 is MNHEY and CDR2 is SMNVEV in the germline V gene (reference sequence). The V end lost 6 bases, the J end lost 7 bases, and 19 bases lay between the germline ends. The chain's CDR3 is CASSASGTPGNEQFF. Here the CDR3 DNA reads TGTGCCAGCAGCGCATCCGGGACACCGGGTAATGAGCAGTTCTTC.

Notes on this clone: Different DNA sequences within this sample yield the same CDR3. This chain joins TRBV29-1 and TRBJ1-2, with D possibly being TRBD1 (5 bases). Trimming left V 7 bases short and J 3 bases short, with 12 bases between. The CDR3 loop spans 12 amino acids. The germline V gene has CDR1 SQVTM and CDR2 ANQGSEA. The CDR3 sequence: CSAAGGDYGYTF. The CDR3 DNA follows: TGCAGCGCCGCGGGGGGGGACTATGGCTACACCTTC. The full variable domain, its missing parts supplied by reference TRBV29-1 and TRBJ1-2, is SAVISQKPSRDICQRGTSLTIQCQVDSQVTMMFWYRQQPGQSLTLIATANQGSEATYESGFVIDKFPISRPNLTFSTLTVSNMSPEDSSIYLCSAAGGDYGYTFGSGTRLTVV.

The chain employs TRBV5-1 and TRBJ1-1, with D possibly TRBD1 on 5 matching bases. Deletions cut 1 base from V and 1 base from J, with 8 bases between. CDR1 is SGHRS and CDR2 is YFSETQ in the germline V gene. This CDR3 comprises 14 residues. In nucleotides, the CDR3 is TGCGCCAGCAGCTTGTCAGGGAAGAACACTGAAGCTTTCTTT. Residues: CASSLSGKNTEAFF.

V is TRBV18 and J is TRBJ2-5, with TRBD2 identical over 13 bases. CDR3 size: 17 residues. Per germline, CDR1 KGHSH and CDR2 LQKENI. V gave up 3 bases and J gave up 5 bases; unmatched junction bases: 9. The CDR3 DNA is TGTGCCAGCTCACCGCTTGAACTAGCGGGAGGGCGGGAGACCCAGTACTTC. It specifies CASSPLELAGGRETQYF.

In its sample, this clone was seen once. The genes are TRBV7-3 and TRBJ2-2; TRBD1 matches at 12 bases. This CDR3 is built from 15 residues. V trimming: 4 bases; J trimming: 6 bases; junction bases outside the gene matches: 3. CDR1 and CDR2 from the germline V gene are SGHTA and FQGTGA. This CDR3 reads CASSWGQGASGELFF. CDR3 DNA: TGTGCCAGCAGCTGGGGACAGGGGGCATCCGGGGAGCTGTTTTTT.

This clone was observed a single time. The chain uses TRBV25-1 and TRBJ1-3; D is undetermined. This CDR3 is 15 amino acids long. V dropped 1 base and J dropped 0 bases, with 7 bases sitting between them. CDR1 and CDR2 from the germline V gene are MGHDK and SYGVNS. The DNA of the CDR3 is TGTGCCAGCAGTGAATTGCGCAGCTCTGGAAACACCATATATTTT. Amino acids: CASSELRSSGNTIYF.

The chain has TRBV7-9 and TRBJ1-2; D unresolved. V lost 3 bases, J lost 1 base, and 12 bases lay in between. Germline values: CDR1 SEHNR, CDR2 FQNEAQ (reference sequence). The CDR3 extends over 15 amino acids. The DNA for the CDR3 is TGTGCCAGCAGCTTGAGGAACCCAGTTAACTATGGCTACACCTTC. Its protein is CASSLRNPVNYGYTF. Supplemented by reference TRBV7-9 and TRBJ1-2, the full variable domain reads DTGVSQNPRHKITKRGQNVTFRCDPISEHNRLYWYRQTLGQGPEFLTYFQNEAQLEKSRLLSDRFSAERPKGSFSTLEIQRTEQGDSAMYLCASSLRNPVNYGYTFGSGTRLTVV.

The V call is TRBV5-1, the J call TRBJ2-7; D not certain. The CDR3 is 14 residues long. Germline assignment: CDR1 SGHRS and CDR2 YFSETQ. V was clipped by 0 bases and J by 5 bases, with 12 bases between them. CDR3 protein: CASSLETPDHEQYF. DNA of the CDR3: TGCGCCAGCAGCTTGGAAACTCCAGACCACGAGCAGTACTTC.

Here the CDR3 DNA reads TGTGCCAGTAGTAGCCGAACGCTTGCGGGCACTGAAGCTTTCTTT. Translation gives CASSSRTLAGTEAFF. The chain is built from TRBV19 and TRBJ1-1; D is unresolved. This CDR3 spans 15 amino acids. Germline CDR1 and CDR2: LNHDA and SQIVND (reference sequence). The V gene lost 4 bases and the J gene lost 4 bases, with 16 bases spanning the gap.

The chain carries TRBV29-1 and TRBJ1-2; 7 bases fit TRBD1. J gave up 3 bases and V 6 bases, and 13 bases lay outside the gene matches. The CDR3 totals 15 residues. Germline assignment: CDR1 SQVTM and CDR2 ANQGSEA. The CDR3 protein is CSVATWDRGHYGYTF. Written as DNA, the CDR3 is TGCAGCGTCGCTACTTGGGACAGAGGCCACTATGGCTACACCTTC.

This chain connects TRBV9 to TRBJ2-6; no reliable D call. The CDR3 spans 15 residues. Looked up from germline, CDR1 is SGDLS and CDR2 is YYNGEE. V was trimmed by 6 bases and J by 1 base, leaving 11 bases between them. CDR3 sequence: CASIGRISGANVLTF. In DNA, the CDR3 is TGTGCCAGCATCGGACGGATATCTGGGGCCAACGTCCTGACTTTC.

The V gene is TRBV6-1, the J gene TRBJ2-7, with D unclear. Germline V lookup: CDR1 MNHNS, CDR2 SASEGT. The V gene lost 4 bases and the J gene lost 5 bases, with 9 bases spanning the gap. The CDR3 is made up of 12 amino acids. The CDR3 protein is CASSAIPHEQYF. CDR3 in DNA: TGTGCCAGCAGTGCCATCCCTCACGAGCAGTACTTC.

The J gene is TRBJ2-2, the V gene TRBV7-9, with TRBD1 matching 9 bases. V lost 5 bases, J lost 5 bases, and 12 bases stayed unmatched. The CDR3 runs 17 residues. Germline CDR1 SEHNR, CDR2 FQNEAQ (reference sequence). The CDR3 DNA is TGTGCCAGCAGCCAGGGAGTCGGGACAGGGAGAACCGGGGAGCTGTTTTTT. Protein: CASSQGVGTGRTGELFF.